Sequencing of this T cell receptor (beta chain) was carried out in a study of shared clonotypes between healthy human individuals. Naive CD8 cells were CD45RO-negative, positively selected for CCR7, excluding terminally differentiated effector memory CD45RA+ cells. On this clone: The antigen is not known. This specimen includes other DNA sequences encoding the same CDR3.

Clones were read by immunoSEQ multiplex PCR, and TCRdb kept only the in-frame ones, dropping some. This table holds over 2 million clones, around 96% found once. The study, taken as a whole, reports: Sorted-subset samples were not fully sequenced, rarefaction indicated.

The CDR3 runs 13 residues. V was cut by 3 bases and J by 3 bases, with 9 bases left in between. Germline V gene sequence: CDR1 MNHEY, CDR2 SMNVEV (reference sequence). V and J are TRBV27 and TRBJ2-7; no clear D. This clonotype was obtained from a man aged 18 to 30 in good health. Sequencing was carried out using naive CD8+ T cells sorted from blood. The CDR3: CASSFGSIYEQYF. The CDR3 bases are TGTGCCAGCAGTTTCGGGTCGATCTACGAGCAGTACTTC.